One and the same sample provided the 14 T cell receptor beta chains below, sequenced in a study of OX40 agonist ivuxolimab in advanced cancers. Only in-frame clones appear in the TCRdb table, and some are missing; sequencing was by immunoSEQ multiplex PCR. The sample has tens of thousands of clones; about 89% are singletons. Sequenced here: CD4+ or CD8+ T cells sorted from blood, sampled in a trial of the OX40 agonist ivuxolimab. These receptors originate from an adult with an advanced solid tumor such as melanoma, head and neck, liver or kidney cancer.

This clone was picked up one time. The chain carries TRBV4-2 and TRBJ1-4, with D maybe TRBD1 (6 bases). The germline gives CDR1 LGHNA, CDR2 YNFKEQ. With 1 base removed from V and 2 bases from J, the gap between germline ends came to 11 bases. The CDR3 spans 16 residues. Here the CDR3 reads CASSQGGTPTNEKLFF. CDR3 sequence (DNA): TGTGCCAGCAGCCAAGGAGGGACACCCACTAATGAAAAACTGTTTTTT.

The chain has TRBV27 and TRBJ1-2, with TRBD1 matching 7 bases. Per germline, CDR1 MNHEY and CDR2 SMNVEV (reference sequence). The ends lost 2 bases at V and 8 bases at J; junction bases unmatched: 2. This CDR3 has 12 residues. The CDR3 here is CASSLKGQGYTF. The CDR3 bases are TGTGCCAGCAGTTTAAAGGGACAGGGCTACACCTTC.

CDR3 region: CASSQNQGGNNSPLHF. CDR3 sequence (DNA): TGTGCCAGCAGTCAGAACCAGGGGGGAAATAATTCACCCCTCCACTTT. This chain joins TRBV6-6 and TRBJ1-6; 7 bases are a match to TRBD1. CDR1 and CDR2 (germline): MNHNY, SVGAGI (reference sequence). There are 16 residues in the CDR3. Unmatched junction bases numbered 9, after V lost 5 bases and J lost 5 bases.

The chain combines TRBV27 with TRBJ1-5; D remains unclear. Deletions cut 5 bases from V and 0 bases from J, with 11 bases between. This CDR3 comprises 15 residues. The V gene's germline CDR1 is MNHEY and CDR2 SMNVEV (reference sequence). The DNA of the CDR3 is TGTGCCAGCAGTAGAGACACCAATAGCAATCAGCCCCAGCATTTT. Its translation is CASSRDTNSNQPQHF.

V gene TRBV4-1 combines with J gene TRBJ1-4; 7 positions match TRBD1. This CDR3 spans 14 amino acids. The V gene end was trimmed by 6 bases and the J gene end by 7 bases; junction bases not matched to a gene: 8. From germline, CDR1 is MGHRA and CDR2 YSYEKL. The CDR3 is CASRDRAGSEKLFF. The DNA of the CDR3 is TGCGCCAGCAGAGACAGGGCGGGGAGTGAAAAACTGTTTTTT.

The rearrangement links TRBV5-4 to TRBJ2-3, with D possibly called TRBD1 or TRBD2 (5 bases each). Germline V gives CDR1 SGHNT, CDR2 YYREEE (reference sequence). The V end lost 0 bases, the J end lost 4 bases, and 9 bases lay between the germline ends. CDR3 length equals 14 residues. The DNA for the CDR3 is TGTGCCAGCAGCTTGGGGTGGGGGTCAGATACGCAGTATTTT. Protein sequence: CASSLGWGSDTQYF.

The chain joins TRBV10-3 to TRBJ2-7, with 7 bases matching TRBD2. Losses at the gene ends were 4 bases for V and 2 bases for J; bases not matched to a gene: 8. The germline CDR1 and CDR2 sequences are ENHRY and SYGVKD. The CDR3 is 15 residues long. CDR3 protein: CAISGYERDPYEQYF. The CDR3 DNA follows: TGTGCCATCAGTGGGTATGAGCGGGACCCCTACGAGCAGTACTTC.

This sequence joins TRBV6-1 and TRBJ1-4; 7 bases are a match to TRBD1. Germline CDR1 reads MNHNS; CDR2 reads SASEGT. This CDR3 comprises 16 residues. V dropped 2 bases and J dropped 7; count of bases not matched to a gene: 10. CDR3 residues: CASSEKTGIDGEKLFF. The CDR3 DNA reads TGTGCCAGCAGTGAAAAGACAGGGATCGATGGTGAAAAACTGTTTTTT.

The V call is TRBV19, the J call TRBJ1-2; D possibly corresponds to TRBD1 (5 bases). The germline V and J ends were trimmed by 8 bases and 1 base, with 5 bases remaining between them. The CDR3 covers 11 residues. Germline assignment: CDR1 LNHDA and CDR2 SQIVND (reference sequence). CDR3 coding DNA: TGTGCCAGTCAGGGTAACTATGGCTACACCTTC. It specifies CASQGNYGYTF. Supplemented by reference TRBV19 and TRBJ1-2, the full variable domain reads DGGITQSPKYLFRKEGQNVTLSCEQNLNHDAMYWYRQDPGQGLRLIYYSQIVNDFQKGDIAEGYSVSREKKESFPLTVTSAQKNPTAFYLCASQGNYGYTFGSGTRLTVV.

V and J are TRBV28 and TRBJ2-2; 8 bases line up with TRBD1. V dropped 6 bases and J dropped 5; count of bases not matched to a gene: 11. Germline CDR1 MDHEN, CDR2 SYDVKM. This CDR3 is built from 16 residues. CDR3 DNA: TGTGCCAGCAGCCCTAGCCTCAGGGGGCGTACCGGGGAGCTGTTTTTT. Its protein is CASSPSLRGRTGELFF.

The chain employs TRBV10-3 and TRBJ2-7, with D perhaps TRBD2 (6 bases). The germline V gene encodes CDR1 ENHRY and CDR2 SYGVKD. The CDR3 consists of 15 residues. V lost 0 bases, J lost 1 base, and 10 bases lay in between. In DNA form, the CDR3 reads TGTGCCATCAGTGAGTCCCGGGAGCGGTCCTACGAGCAGTACTTC. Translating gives CAISESRERSYEQYF.

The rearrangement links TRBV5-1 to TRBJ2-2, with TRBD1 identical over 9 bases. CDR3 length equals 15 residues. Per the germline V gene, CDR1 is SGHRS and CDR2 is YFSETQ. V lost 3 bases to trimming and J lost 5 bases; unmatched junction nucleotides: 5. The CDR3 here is CASSSGTGKTGELFF. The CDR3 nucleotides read TGCGCCAGCAGCTCCGGGACAGGGAAGACCGGGGAGCTGTTTTTT.

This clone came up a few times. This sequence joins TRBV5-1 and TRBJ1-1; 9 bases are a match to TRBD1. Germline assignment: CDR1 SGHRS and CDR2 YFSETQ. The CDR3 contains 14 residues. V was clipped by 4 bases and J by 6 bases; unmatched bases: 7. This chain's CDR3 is CASSPTGGEAEAFF. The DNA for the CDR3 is TGCGCCAGCAGCCCGACAGGGGGGGAAGCTGAAGCTTTCTTT. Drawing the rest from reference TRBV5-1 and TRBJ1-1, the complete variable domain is KAGVTQTPRYLIKTRGQQVTLSCSPISGHRSVSWYQQTPGQGLQFLFEYFSETQRNKGNFPGRFSGRQFSNSRSEMNVSTLELGDSALYLCASSPTGGEAEAFFGQGTRLTVV.

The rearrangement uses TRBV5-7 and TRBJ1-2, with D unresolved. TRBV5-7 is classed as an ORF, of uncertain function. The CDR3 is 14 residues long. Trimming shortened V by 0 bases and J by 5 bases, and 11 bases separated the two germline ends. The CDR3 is CASSLVQGTYGYTF. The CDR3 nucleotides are TGTGCCAGCAGCTTGGTTCAAGGTACTTATGGCTACACCTTC.